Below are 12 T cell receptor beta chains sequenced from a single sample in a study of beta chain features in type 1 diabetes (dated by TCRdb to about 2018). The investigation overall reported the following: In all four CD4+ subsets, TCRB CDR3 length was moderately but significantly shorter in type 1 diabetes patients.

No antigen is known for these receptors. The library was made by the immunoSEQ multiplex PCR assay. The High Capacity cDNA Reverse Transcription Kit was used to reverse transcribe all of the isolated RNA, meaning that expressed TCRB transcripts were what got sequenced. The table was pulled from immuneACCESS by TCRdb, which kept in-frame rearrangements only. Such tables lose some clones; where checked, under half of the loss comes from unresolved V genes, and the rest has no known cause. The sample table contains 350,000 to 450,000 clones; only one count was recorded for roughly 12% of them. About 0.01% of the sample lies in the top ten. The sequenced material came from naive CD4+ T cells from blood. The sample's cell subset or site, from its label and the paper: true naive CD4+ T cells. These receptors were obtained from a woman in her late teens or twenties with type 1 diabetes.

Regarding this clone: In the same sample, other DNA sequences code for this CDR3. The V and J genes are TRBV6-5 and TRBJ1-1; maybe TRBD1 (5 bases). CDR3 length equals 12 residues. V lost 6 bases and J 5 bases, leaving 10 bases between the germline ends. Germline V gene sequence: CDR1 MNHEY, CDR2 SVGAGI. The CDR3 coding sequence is TGTGCCAGCAGGACCGGGGGGACTGAAGCTTTCTTT. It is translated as CASRTGGTEAFF.

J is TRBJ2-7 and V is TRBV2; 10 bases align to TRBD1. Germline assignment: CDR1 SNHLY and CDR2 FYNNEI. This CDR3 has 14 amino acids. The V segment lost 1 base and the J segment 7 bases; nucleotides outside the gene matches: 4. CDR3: CASSEGDRGREQYF. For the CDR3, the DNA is TGTGCCAGCAGTGAAGGGGACAGGGGCCGTGAGCAGTACTTC. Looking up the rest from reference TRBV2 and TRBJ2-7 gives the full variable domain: EPEVTQTPSHQVTQMGQEVILRCVPISNHLYFYWYRQILGQKVEFLVSFYNNEISEKSEIFDDQFSVERPDGSNFTLKIRSTKLEDSAMYFCASSEGDRGREQYFGPGTRLTVT.

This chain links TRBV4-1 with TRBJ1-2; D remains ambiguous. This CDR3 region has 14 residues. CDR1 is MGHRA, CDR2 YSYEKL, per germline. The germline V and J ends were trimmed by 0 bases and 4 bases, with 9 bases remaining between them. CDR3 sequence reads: CASSQDGLIYGYTF. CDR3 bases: TGCGCCAGCAGCCAAGATGGACTTATCTATGGCTACACCTTC.

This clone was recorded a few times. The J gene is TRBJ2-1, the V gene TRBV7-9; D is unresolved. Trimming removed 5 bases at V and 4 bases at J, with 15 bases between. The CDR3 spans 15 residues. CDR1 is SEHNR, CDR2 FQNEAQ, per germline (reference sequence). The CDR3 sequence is CASSPPGHLYNEQFF. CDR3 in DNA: TGTGCCAGCAGCCCACCGGGTCACCTATACAATGAGCAGTTCTTC. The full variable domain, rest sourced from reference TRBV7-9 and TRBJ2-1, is DTGVSQNPRHKITKRGQNVTFRCDPISEHNRLYWYRQTLGQGPEFLTYFQNEAQLEKSRLLSDRFSAERPKGSFSTLEIQRTEQGDSAMYLCASSPPGHLYNEQFFGPGTRLTVL.

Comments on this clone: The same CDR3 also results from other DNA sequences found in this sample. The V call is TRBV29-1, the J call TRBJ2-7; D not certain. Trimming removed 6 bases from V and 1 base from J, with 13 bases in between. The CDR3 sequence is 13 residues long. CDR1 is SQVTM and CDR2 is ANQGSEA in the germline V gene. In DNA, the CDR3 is TGCAGCGTCGCCCCTCGTCTATCCTACGAGCAGTACTTC. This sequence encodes CSVAPRLSYEQYF.

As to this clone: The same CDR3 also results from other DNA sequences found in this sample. As DNA, the CDR3 is TGCGCCAGCAGCCTGGGACAGGGTGCCTACAATGAGCAGTTCTTC. Translating gives CASSLGQGAYNEQFF. J is TRBJ2-1 and V is TRBV5-1; 9 nucleotides agree with TRBD1. Germline V gene sequence: CDR1 SGHRS, CDR2 YFSETQ. The ends lost 4 bases at V and 2 bases at J; junction bases unmatched: 4. CDR3 length: 15 residues.

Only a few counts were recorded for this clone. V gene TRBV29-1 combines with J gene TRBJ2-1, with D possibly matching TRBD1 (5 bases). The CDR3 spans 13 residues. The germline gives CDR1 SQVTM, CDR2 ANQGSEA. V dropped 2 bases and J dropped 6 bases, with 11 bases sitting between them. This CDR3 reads CSVEPDSPNEQFF. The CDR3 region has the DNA TGCAGCGTTGAACCAGACAGTCCCAATGAGCAGTTCTTC.

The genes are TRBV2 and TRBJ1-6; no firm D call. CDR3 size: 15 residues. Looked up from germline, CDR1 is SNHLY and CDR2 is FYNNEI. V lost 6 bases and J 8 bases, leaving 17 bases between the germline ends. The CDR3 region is CASRAHEAADSPLHF. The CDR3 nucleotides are TGTGCCAGCAGGGCCCACGAGGCAGCAGATTCACCCCTCCACTTT. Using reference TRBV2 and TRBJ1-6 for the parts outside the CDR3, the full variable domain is EPEVTQTPSHQVTQMGQEVILRCVPISNHLYFYWYRQILGQKVEFLVSFYNNEISEKSEIFDDQFSVERPDGSNFTLKIRSTKLEDSAMYFCASRAHEAADSPLHFGNGTRLTVT.

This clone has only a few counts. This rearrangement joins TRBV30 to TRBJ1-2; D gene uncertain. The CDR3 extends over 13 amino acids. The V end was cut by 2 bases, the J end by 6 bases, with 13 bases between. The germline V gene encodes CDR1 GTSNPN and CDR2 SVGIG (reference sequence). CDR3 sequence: CAWSRQEAHGYTF. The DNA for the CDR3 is TGTGCCTGGAGTAGGCAAGAGGCACATGGCTACACCTTC. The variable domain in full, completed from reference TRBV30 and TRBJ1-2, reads SQTIHQWPATLVQPVGSPLSLECTVEGTSNPNLYWYRQAAGRGLQLLFYSVGIGQISSEVPQNLSASRPQDRQFILSSKKLLLSDSGFYLCAWSRQEAHGYTFGSGTRLTVV.

This chain's CDR3 is CASSVAALAGTHEQYF. Written as DNA, the CDR3 is TGTGCCAGCAGCGTCGCAGCTCTAGCCGGAACCCACGAGCAGTACTTC. This chain uses TRBV9 with TRBJ2-7; a possible D gene is TRBD2 (5 bases). The CDR3 runs 16 residues. The V gene lost 2 bases and the J gene lost 5 bases, with 20 bases spanning the gap. From germline, CDR1 is SGDLS and CDR2 YYNGEE.

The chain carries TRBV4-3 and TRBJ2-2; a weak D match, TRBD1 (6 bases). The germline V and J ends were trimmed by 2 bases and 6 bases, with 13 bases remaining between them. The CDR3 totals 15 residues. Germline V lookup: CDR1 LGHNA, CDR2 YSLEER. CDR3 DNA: TGCGCCAGCAGCCAAATGGGGGCAGTTTCCGGGGAGCTGTTTTTT. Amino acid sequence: CASSQMGAVSGELFF.

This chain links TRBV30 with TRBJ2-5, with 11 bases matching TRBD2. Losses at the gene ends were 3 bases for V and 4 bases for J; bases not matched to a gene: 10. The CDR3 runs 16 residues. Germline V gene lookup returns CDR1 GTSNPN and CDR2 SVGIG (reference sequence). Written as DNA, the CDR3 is TGTGCCTGGAGGACGGGGCGTAGCGGGAGGGGAGAGACCCAGTACTTC. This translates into CAWRTGRSGRGETQYF. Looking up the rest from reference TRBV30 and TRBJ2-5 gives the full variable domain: SQTIHQWPATLVQPVGSPLSLECTVEGTSNPNLYWYRQAAGRGLQLLFYSVGIGQISSEVPQNLSASRPQDRQFILSSKKLLLSDSGFYLCAWRTGRSGRGETQYFGPGTRLLVL.